This TCR beta chain was sequenced during a study of blood T cell repertoires in COVID-19. Generated by immunoSEQ multiplex PCR, the TCRdb table keeps only in-frame clones and is missing some. The sample holds fewer than 60,000 clones; roughly 90% are singletons and the top ten take more than 7%. Sequenced sample: peripheral blood. The receptor comes from a man at least 80 years old with active or convalescent COVID-19.

CDR3 in amino acids: CASSRTGKDEQYF. Written as DNA, the CDR3 is TGTGCCAGCAGTAGGACTGGGAAGGACGAGCAGTACTTC. The chain employs TRBV9 and TRBJ2-7; D is possibly TRBD2 (5 bases). Between the trimmed V and J ends, which lost 5 bases and 5 bases, there was a span of 14 bases. This CDR3 comprises 13 residues. Germline V gene data show CDR1 as SGDLS and CDR2 as YYNGEE.